One sample yielded the 12 T cell receptor beta chains listed below, sequenced in a study of T cell repertoires in cytomegalovirus infection. MiXCR, applied by TCRdb to the reads, yields one record per CDR3 protein. This sample yields 490,000 or so distinct CDR3 sequences, of which 10% to 12% are seen a single time; approximately 10% belongs to the top ten. Sequencing was done on a sample of PBMCs. These receptors were collected from a human donor in good health (CMV status not recorded). Some clones in this sample may be carry-over from other donors' samples.

This clonotype was counted many times. The chain is built from TRBV6-1 and TRBJ1-5; 7 bases are shared with TRBD1. V lost 5 bases to trimming and J lost 0 bases; unmatched junction nucleotides: 13. Germline values: CDR1 MNHNS, CDR2 SASEGT. The CDR3 extends over 18 amino acids. CDR3 amino acids: CASSFFTGTAYSNQPQHF. CDR3 coding DNA: TGTGCCAGCAGTTTTTTCACCGGGACAGCATATAGCAATCAGCCCCAGCATTTT.

Ten or more counts support this clonotype. The chain links TRBV2 to TRBJ1-6; no clear D. The V and J ends lost 2 bases and 5 bases respectively, with 13 bases between them. Germline V lookup: CDR1 SNHLY, CDR2 FYNNEI. The CDR3 has 16 amino acids. In nucleotides, the CDR3 is TGTGCCAGCAGTGAAAGCCGCTACAGTAATAATTCACCCCTCCACTTT. Its translation is CASSESRYSNNSPLHF.

This clonotype was seen repeatedly, ten times or more. The rearrangement joins TRBV4-1 to TRBJ1-6; D unclear. The CDR3 contains 14 residues. Trimming removed 1 base from V and 8 bases from J, with 9 bases in between. The V gene's germline CDR1 is MGHRA and CDR2 YSYEKL. CDR3 loop: CASSQVVLDSPLHF. The CDR3 DNA is TGCGCCAGCAGCCAAGTAGTTTTGGATTCACCCCTCCACTTT.

This clonotype was seen many times. The rearrangement uses TRBV6-5 and TRBJ2-1; tentatively, D is TRBD2 (5 bases). The CDR3 length is 15 residues. The ends were cut back, 6 bases at V and 3 bases at J, with 15 bases in the middle. Germline assignment: CDR1 MNHEY and CDR2 SVGAGI. DNA of the CDR3: TGTGCCAGCAGCCACGCAGGACTGGACTACAATGAGCAGTTCTTC. This encodes CASSHAGLDYNEQFF.

J is TRBJ2-1 and V is TRBV27; TRBD2 aligns across 15 bases. Germline V gives CDR1 MNHEY, CDR2 SMNVEV (reference sequence). J lost 6 bases, V lost 8 bases, and 8 bases had no gene match. The CDR3 spans 16 residues. The CDR3 here is CASGRTSGRARNEQFF. The DNA for the CDR3 is TGTGCCAGCGGCAGGACTAGCGGGAGGGCCCGCAATGAGCAGTTCTTC.

This clonotype was detected many times. The V and J genes are TRBV27 and TRBJ2-2; 10 nucleotides line up with TRBD1. J was trimmed by 6 bases and V by 4 bases; bases with no gene match: 2. CDR3 length: 14 amino acids. Germline lookup yields CDR1 MNHEY and CDR2 SMNVEV (reference sequence). The CDR3 coding sequence is TGTGCCAGCAGTTGGACAGGGGGATCCGGGGAGCTGTTTTTT. This gives the protein CASSWTGGSGELFF.

This clonotype was observed many times. One junction end does not reproduce the germline sequence, and a read error may be involved. The chain is built from TRBV12-3 or TRBV12-4 and TRBJ2-2, with D perhaps TRBD1 (5 bases). The length of the CDR3 is 14 residues. The CDR3 sequence is CASSLGQNTGELFF. The CDR3, as DNA: TGTGCCAGCAGCTTAGGACAGAACACCGGGGAGCTGTTTTTT.

This clonotype was observed a handful of times. This chain connects TRBV4-1 to TRBJ2-3, with 14 bases aligning to TRBD2. V was clipped by 7 bases and J by 5 bases; unmatched bases: 14. Germline V gene lookup returns CDR1 MGHRA and CDR2 YSYEKL. The CDR3 extends over 18 amino acids. The CDR3 reads CASTRTGGLAGARDTQYF. DNA of the CDR3: TGCGCCAGCACGAGGACAGGGGGACTAGCGGGAGCGCGAGATACGCAGTATTTT.

This clonotype was seen repeatedly, ten times or more. The DNA for the CDR3 is TGTGCCAGCAGCCACAACCAGCCTGTCTATGGCTACACCTTC. Its protein is CASSHNQPVYGYTF. The chain has TRBV7-9 and TRBJ1-2; D is unresolved. CDR1 is SEHNR, CDR2 FQNEAQ, per germline (reference sequence). CDR3 length equals 14 residues. V dropped 5 bases and J dropped 4 bases, with 14 bases sitting between them.

The sample holds many counts of this clonotype. This chain uses TRBV5-1 with TRBJ2-7, with D perhaps matching TRBD2 (5 bases). The CDR3 spans 15 residues. Germline CDR1 reads SGHRS; CDR2 reads YFSETQ. The germline V and J ends were trimmed by 0 bases and 3 bases, with 13 bases remaining between them. The CDR3 loop is CASSLGPRENYEQYF. DNA for the CDR3: TGCGCCAGCAGCTTGGGACCGAGGGAAAACTACGAGCAGTACTTC.

The chain couples TRBV4-2 to TRBJ1-1; 10 positions agree with TRBD1. CDR1 is LGHNA, CDR2 YNFKEQ, per germline. V lost 2 bases to trimming and J lost 4 bases; unmatched junction nucleotides: 7. This CDR3 region has 16 residues. The CDR3 sequence is CASSQRDRGLFTEAFF. As DNA, the CDR3 is TGTGCCAGCAGCCAACGGGACAGGGGCCTTTTCACTGAAGCTTTCTTT.

The DNA of the CDR3 is TGCAGTGCTAGAGGGAAAAACACTGAAGCTTTCTTT. Protein: CSARGKNTEAFF. The chain recombines TRBV20-1 with TRBJ1-1; D gene ambiguous. The CDR3 totals 12 residues. V shed 1 base and J shed 2 bases, with 5 bases lying between them. CDR1 and CDR2 (germline): DFQATT, SNEGSKA (reference sequence).